This TCR beta chain derives from a study of blood T cell repertoires in COVID-19. Study information: Collection of acute and convalescent COVID-19 samples took place in the United States, Italy and Spain.

In assigning cohorts, the study relied on participant-reported clinical history. What the recovered Cohort 3 donors had was two negative PCRs, clearance, or symptom resolution. The CDR3 covers 18 residues. CDR1 and CDR2 from the germline V gene are SGHTA and FQGNSA. J lost 0 bases, V lost 7 bases, and 13 bases had no gene match. Assay used: immunoSEQ multiplex PCR; TCRdb lists only in-frame clones, some missing. The sample includes around 480,000 clones, 87% of them seen just once. This receptor was identified in a woman between 18 and 30 years old who had recovered from COVID-19. This chain connects TRBV7-2 to TRBJ2-3; 10 positions match TRBD2. Sequencing was performed on PBMCs or T cells enriched from blood (not recorded which). The CDR3 DNA is TGTGCCAGCATGGCCAGCGGGGGGGGAAGTGCTAGCACAGATACGCAGTATTTT. It specifies CASMASGGGSASTDTQYF. Full variable domain (outside the CDR3, taken from reference TRBV7-2 and TRBJ2-3): GAGVSQSPSNKVTEKGKDVELRCDPISGHTALYWYRQSLGQGLEFLIYFQGNSAPDKSGLPSDRFSAERTGGSVSTLTIQRTQQEDSAVYLCASMASGGGSASTDTQYFGPGTRLTVL.